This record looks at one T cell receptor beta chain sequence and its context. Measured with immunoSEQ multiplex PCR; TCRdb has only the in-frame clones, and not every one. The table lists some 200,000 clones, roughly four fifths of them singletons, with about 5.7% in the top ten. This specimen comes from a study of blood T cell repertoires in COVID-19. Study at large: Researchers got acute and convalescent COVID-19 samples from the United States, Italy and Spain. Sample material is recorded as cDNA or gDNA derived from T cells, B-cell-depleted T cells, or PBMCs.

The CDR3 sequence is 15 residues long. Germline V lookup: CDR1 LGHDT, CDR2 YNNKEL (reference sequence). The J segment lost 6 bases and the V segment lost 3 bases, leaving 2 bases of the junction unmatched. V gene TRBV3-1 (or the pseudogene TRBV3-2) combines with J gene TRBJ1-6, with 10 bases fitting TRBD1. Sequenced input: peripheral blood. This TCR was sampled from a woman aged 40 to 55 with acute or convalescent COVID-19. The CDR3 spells CASSHRDRGNSPLHF. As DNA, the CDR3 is TGTGCCAGCAGCCACCGGGACAGGGGTAATTCACCCCTCCACTTT.